This T cell receptor (beta chain) was recovered during a study of CXCR3-negative and CXCR3-positive naive CD8 T cells. On the study more broadly: The total count of TRB reads reached 120 million to 150 million, and each library contributed about 1.5 +/- 0.3 million.

Triplicate sorts of some 310,000 cells per CD8+ subset. CDR1 and CDR2 (germline): SGHRS, YFSETQ. The CDR3 has 15 amino acids. 5' RACE with UMI labels generated the TRB cDNA libraries. Using the 5' RACE reads, TCRdb records one entry per CDR3 protein without DNA. Recorded here are tens of thousands of distinct CDR3 sequences; the top ten clones represent approximately 1.1%. J is TRBJ2-5 and V is TRBV5-1; TCRdb picks TRBD1, but there is no DNA to check that call. The source of this sequence is a human donor in good health. Some clones in this sample may be carry-over from other donors' samples. Sequencing was performed on naive CXCR3- CD8+ T cells from blood. Subset given: CD45RO-CCR7+CD27+CD95- naive CD8+ T cells lacking CXCR3 (TNR3-). CDR3 protein: CASSLGQGAGETQYF.